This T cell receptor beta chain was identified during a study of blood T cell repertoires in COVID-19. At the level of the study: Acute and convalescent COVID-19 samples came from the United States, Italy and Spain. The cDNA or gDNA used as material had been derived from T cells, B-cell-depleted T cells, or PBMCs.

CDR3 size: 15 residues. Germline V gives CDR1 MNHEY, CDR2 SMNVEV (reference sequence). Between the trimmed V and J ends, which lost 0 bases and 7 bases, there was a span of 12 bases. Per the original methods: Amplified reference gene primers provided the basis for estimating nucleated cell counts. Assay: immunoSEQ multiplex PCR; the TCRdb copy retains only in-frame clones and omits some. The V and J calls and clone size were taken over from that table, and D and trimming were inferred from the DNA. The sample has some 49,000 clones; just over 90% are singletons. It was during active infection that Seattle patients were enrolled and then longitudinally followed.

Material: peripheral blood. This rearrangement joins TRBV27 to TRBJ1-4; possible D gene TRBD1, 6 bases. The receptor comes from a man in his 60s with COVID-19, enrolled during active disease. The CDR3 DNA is TGTGCCAGCAGTTTATCCAGGGGCGGCAGTGAAAAACTGTTTTTT. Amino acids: CASSLSRGGSEKLFF.